The 17 T cell receptor beta chains presented below share a single source sample, sequenced in a study of T cell repertoires in cytomegalovirus infection. TCRdb reprocessed the reads with MiXCR, giving one entry per CDR3 protein. Of under 150,000 distinct CDR3 sequences in the sample, 7% to 10% were seen once. Sequenced: PBMCs. All receptors come from a human donor in good health (CMV status not recorded). Some clones in this sample may be carry-over from other donors' samples.

Only one count was recorded for this clonotype. The chain has TRBV3-1 and TRBJ2-7; 8 bases match TRBD1. Trimming at V came to 0 bases and at J to 5 bases, leaving 3 bases not matched to a gene. Per the germline V gene, CDR1 is LGHDT and CDR2 is YNNKEL (reference sequence). This CDR3 region has 14 residues. The chain's CDR3 is CASSQDLTGDEQYF. The DNA for the CDR3 is TGTGCCAGCAGCCAAGATCTGACAGGGGACGAGCAGTACTTC.

At least ten counts were recorded for this clonotype. The V call is TRBV7-3, the J call TRBJ2-3; 12 bases line up with TRBD2. This CDR3 is 17 amino acids long. CDR1 and CDR2 (germline): SGHTA, FQGTGA. V lost 5 bases to trimming and J lost 0 bases; unmatched junction nucleotides: 6. CDR3 in DNA: TGTGCCAGCAGCCGACTAGCGGGGGCAACTAGCACAGATACGCAGTATTTT. Its protein is CASSRLAGATSTDTQYF.

This clonotype occurred a few times. The CDR3: CSVEGAIHTDTQYF. For the CDR3, the DNA is TGCAGCGTTGAAGGGGCGATACACACAGATACGCAGTATTTT. The V call is TRBV29-1, the J call TRBJ2-3; D gene uncertain. Trimming took 1 base from V and 2 from J, leaving 10 bases between them. The CDR3 consists of 14 residues. Germline V gene lookup returns CDR1 SQVTM and CDR2 ANQGSEA.

This clonotype was picked up many times. The chain joins TRBV7-2 to TRBJ2-5, with D tentatively TRBD1 (5 bases). Germline V gene data show CDR1 as SGHTA and CDR2 as FQGNSA. Trimming took 1 base from V and 4 from J, leaving 16 bases between them. The CDR3 totals 16 residues. CDR3 DNA sequence: TGTGCCAGCAGCTTAGGGGGCGGCAGGTTCTCAGAGACCCAGTACTTC. Translation gives CASSLGGGRFSETQYF. Full variable domain (rest looked up from reference TRBV7-2 and TRBJ2-5): GAGVSQSPSNKVTEKGKDVELRCDPISGHTALYWYRQSLGQGLEFLIYFQGNSAPDKSGLPSDRFSAERTGGSVSTLTIQRTQQEDSAVYLCASSLGGGRFSETQYFGPGTRLLVL.

Remarks on this clonotype: Possible read error: a much larger clone is one base away. The chain joins TRBV6-6 to TRBJ1-2, with no clear D. This CDR3 region has 15 residues. Germline CDR1 and CDR2: MNHNY and SVGAGI (reference sequence). Trimming took off 4 bases at V and 9 bases at J, with 21 bases between the two ends. CDR3 coding DNA: TGTGCCAGCAGTTCCTCAGGACGGATGAATTATTGCTACACCTTC. This codes for CASSSSGRMNYCYTF.

This rearrangement joins TRBV6-1 to TRBJ2-5; TRBD1 agrees at 7 bases. The ends lost 7 bases at V and 4 bases at J; junction bases unmatched: 6. The CDR3 runs 13 residues. Germline values: CDR1 MNHNS, CDR2 SASEGT. The CDR3 region is CASTPQGRETQYF. CDR3 nucleotide sequence: TGTGCCAGCACCCCACAGGGGCGAGAGACCCAGTACTTC.

To note about this clonotype: Germline is not matched at one junction end, which may reflect a read error. The gene calls are TRBV5-4 and TRBJ2-5, with TRBD2 identical over 8 bases. Germline CDR1 is SGHNT and CDR2 is YYREEE (reference sequence). There are 16 residues in the CDR3. The CDR3 coding sequence is TGTGCCAGCAGCTTGGCACTAGCGGCGAAACAAGAGACCAAGTACTTC. Translating gives CASSLALAAKQETKYF. The entire variable domain, with the rest obtained from reference TRBV5-4 and TRBJ2-5, is as follows: ETGVTQSPTHLIKTRGQQVTLRCSSQSGHNTVSWYQQALGQGPQFIFQYYREEENGRGNFPPRFSGLQFPNYSSELNVNALELDDSALYLCASSLALAAKQETKYFGPGTRLLVL.

This clonotype showed up many times. This sequence joins TRBV2 and TRBJ2-3, with 9 nucleotides matching TRBD2. Germline V gene lookup returns CDR1 SNHLY and CDR2 FYNNEI. The CDR3 is made up of 14 amino acids. V dropped 8 bases and J dropped 5; count of bases not matched to a gene: 8. CDR3 protein: CASEASGVEDTQYF. The CDR3, as DNA: TGTGCCAGCGAGGCTAGCGGGGTAGAAGATACGCAGTATTTT.

This clonotype was seen at least ten times. The rearrangement joins TRBV11-3 to TRBJ1-1; D not resolved. The CDR3 length is 13 residues. In germline, CDR1 is SGHNT, CDR2 YENEEA. V lost 1 base and J lost 3, with 6 bases in between. The CDR3 DNA sequence: TGTGCCAGCAGCTTAGTTCGGGACACTGAAGCTTTCTTT. It is translated as CASSLVRDTEAFF.

This clonotype was recorded many times. The chain combines TRBV7-9 with TRBJ1-2; D perhaps matches TRBD1 (5 bases). The germline V and J ends were trimmed by 5 bases and 3 bases, with 13 bases remaining between them. Germline values: CDR1 SEHNR, CDR2 FQNEAQ (reference sequence). The length of the CDR3 is 14 residues. The CDR3 sequence: CASSPDGADYGYTF. CDR3 DNA: TGTGCCAGCAGCCCCGATGGGGCAGACTATGGCTACACCTTC.

This clonotype occurred a few times. The V and J genes are TRBV2 and TRBJ1-2; D gene unclear. The CDR3 is made up of 12 amino acids. Germline assignment: CDR1 SNHLY and CDR2 FYNNEI. Trimming took 7 bases from V and 7 from J, leaving 13 bases between them. CDR3 loop: CASTEAVGGYTF. For the CDR3, the DNA is TGTGCCAGCACGGAGGCCGTGGGTGGCTACACCTTC.

This clonotype turned up a few times. V is TRBV28 and J is TRBJ2-5, with D possibly being TRBD2 (7 bases). V shed 6 bases and J shed 5 bases, with 16 bases lying between them. This CDR3 is built from 14 residues. The germline V gene encodes CDR1 MDHEN and CDR2 SYDVKM. CDR3 protein: CASRGGGLGETQYF. The CDR3 DNA follows: TGTGCCAGCAGGGGGGGGGGGCTTGGGGAGACCCAGTACTTC.

This clonotype was recorded many times. The chain carries TRBV12-3 or TRBV12-4 and TRBJ2-3; D remains unclear. There are 15 residues in the CDR3. V was cut by 6 bases and J by 2 bases, with 15 bases left in between. The CDR3 is CASSRGRTTTDTQYF. In DNA, the CDR3 is TGTGCCAGCAGCCGAGGACGGACCACCACAGATACGCAGTATTTT.

This clonotype has at least ten counts. The rearrangement links TRBV27 to TRBJ2-3, with D unresolved. CDR3 size: 14 residues. CDR1 is MNHEY and CDR2 is SMNVEV in the germline V gene (reference sequence). Between the trimmed V and J ends, which lost 6 bases and 5 bases, there was a span of 15 bases. The CDR3 loop reads CASRGFGFEDTQYF. The CDR3 DNA reads TGTGCCAGCAGGGGGTTTGGGTTTGAAGATACGCAGTATTTT.

The rearrangement uses TRBV2 and TRBJ1-1, with D perhaps matching TRBD1 (5 bases). CDR1 and CDR2 (germline): SNHLY, FYNNEI. V shed 6 bases and J shed 12 bases, with 20 bases lying between them. The CDR3 is 13 amino acids. CDR3: CASRGEKERGTFF. The CDR3 DNA is TGTGCCAGCAGGGGGGAAAAGGAAAGGGGAACTTTCTTT.

This clonotype was picked up many times. The chain's CDR3 is CASSLGQGTGELFF. The CDR3 nucleotides read TGTGCCAGCAGCTTAGGGCAGGGCACCGGGGAGCTGTTTTTT. This rearrangement joins TRBV7-2 to TRBJ2-2; D possibly corresponds to TRBD1 (5 bases). The CDR3 spans 14 residues. CDR1 and CDR2 (germline): SGHTA, FQGNSA. V lost 1 base and J lost 4, with 7 bases in between.

This clonotype was seen repeatedly, ten times or more. The chain is built from TRBV7-2 and TRBJ2-3, with unresolved D. CDR1 and CDR2 (germline): SGHTA, FQGNSA. The CDR3 spans 14 residues. The CDR3 DNA reads as TGTGCTGCGGCTTTCTCCCATCGCACAGATACGCAGTATTTT. Residues: CAAAFSHRTDTQYF. Full variable domain (rest looked up from reference TRBV7-2 and TRBJ2-3): GAGVSQSPSNKVTEKGKDVELRCDPISGHTALYWYRQSLGQGLEFLIYFQGNSAPDKSGLPSDRFSAERTGGSVSTLTIQRTQQEDSAVYLCAAAFSHRTDTQYFGPGTRLTVL.